Listed below are T cell receptor beta chains from one sample, sequenced in a study of blood T cell repertoires in COVID-19. Sequenced by immunoSEQ multiplex PCR; TCRdb stores in-frame clones only, minus some. The data hold 130,000 or so clones, with approximately 70% observed a single time. The sequenced material came from peripheral blood. These receptors were obtained from a woman in her seventies with acute or convalescent COVID-19. The CDR3 runs from the conserved cysteine through the conserved F or W. The D gene is left open where the match is weak. Part of the rows lack a size; the others show once, few, many or a class for expanded clones.

cdr3_length	v_call	clone_size	j_call	d_call	cdr3_aa	cdr3_nt
16	TRBV4-3	-	TRBJ2-3	TRBD2	CASSQQIAGAPDTQYF	TGCGCCAGCAGCCAACAAATAGCGGGGGCCCCCGATACGCAGTATTTT
14	TRBV5-1	-	TRBJ1-4	TRBD1	CASSGTGVNEKLFF	TGCGCCAGCAGCGGGACAGGGGTGAATGAAAAACTGTTTTTT
17	TRBV4-3	few	TRBJ1-6	-	CASSQDPRGSNNSPLHF	TGCGCCAGCAGCCAAGATCCCCGGGGGAGCAATAATTCACCCCTCCACTTT
16	TRBV9	many	TRBJ2-3	TRBD1	CASSVGTGGMTDTQYF	TGTGCCAGCAGCGTAGGGACAGGGGGAATGACAGATACGCAGTATTTT
12	TRBV18	-	TRBJ2-5	-	CASSQDRETQYF	TGTGCCAGCTCACAGGACAGAGAGACCCAGTACTTC
13	TRBV30	-	TRBJ1-5	-	CAWSQPGVQPQHF	TGTGCCTGGAGTCAGCCAGGGGTCCAGCCCCAGCATTTT
13	TRBV5-5	-	TRBJ2-7	-	CASSATSQYEQYF	TGTGCCAGCAGCGCCACTAGCCAGTACGAGCAGTACTTC
16	TRBV5-6	-	TRBJ1-1	-	CASSLEGISGNTEAFF	TGTGCCAGCAGCTTGGAGGGGATTTCGGGGAACACTGAAGCTTTCTTT
17	TRBV25-1	once	TRBJ1-6	-	CASSGVGVSSYNSPLHF	TGTGCCAGCAGTGGGGTAGGGGTGAGTTCCTATAATTCACCCCTCCACTTT
14	TRBV19	-	TRBJ2-7	TRBD1	CASSRGTGFYEQYF	TGTGCCAGTAGCCGCGGGACAGGGTTCTACGAGCAGTACTTC
12	TRBV5-8	-	TRBJ1-3	-	CASERGRGTIYF	TGTGCCAGCGAACGAGGAAGGGGGACCATATATTTT
13	TRBV6-6	-	TRBJ2-5	-	CASSLGAQETQYF	TGTGCCAGCAGTCTGGGGGCCCAAGAGACCCAGTACTTC
14	TRBV21-1	few	TRBJ1-4	-	CASSKEPSCEKLFF	TGTGCCAGCAGCAAAGAGCCGTCATGTGAAAAACTGTTTTTT
15	TRBV19	-	TRBJ2-5	TRBD2	CASSMTSGRRETQYF	TGTGCCAGTAGTATGACTAGCGGGAGGAGGGAGACCCAGTACTTC
15	TRBV7-2	-	TRBJ1-4	TRBD1	CASSTQGARNEKLFF	TGTGCCAGCAGCACACAGGGGGCTAGGAATGAAAAACTGTTTTTT
15	TRBV5-1	-	TRBJ2-1	TRBD2	CASSLAGSSYNEQFF	TGCGCCAGCAGCTTAGCGGGGAGCTCCTACAATGAGCAGTTCTTC
11	TRBV7-9	-	TRBJ2-7	-	CASSARTEQYF	TGTGCCAGCAGCGCCAGGACAGAGCAGTACTTC
14	TRBV19	-	TRBJ1-1	-	CASIKTRGDTEAFF	TGTGCCAGTATTAAAACCCGGGGGGACACTGAAGCTTTCTTT
13	TRBV7-9	-	TRBJ1-2	-	CASSFGQNYGYTF	TGTGCCAGCAGCTTTGGGCAGAACTATGGCTACACCTTC
13	TRBV7-8	few	TRBJ1-2	TRBD1	CASSTTGGEGYTF	TGTGCCAGCAGCACGACAGGGGGCGAAGGCTACACCTTC
13	TRBV19	few	TRBJ1-2	TRBD1	CASLGDRVDGYTF	TGTGCCAGCCTAGGGGACAGGGTAGATGGCTACACCTTC
16	TRBV4-1	-	TRBJ2-1	TRBD2	CASSLGLAQDSEKQFF	TGCGCCAGCAGCCTAGGACTAGCCCAGGACTCGGAAAAGCAGTTCTTC
16	TRBV7-8	-	TRBJ2-2	TRBD2	CATRGSGGQFTGELFF	TGTGCCACCCGGGGTAGCGGGGGCCAATTCACCGGGGAGCTGTTTTTT
14	TRBV29-1	-	TRBJ2-6	-	CSASQAAGANVLTF	TGCAGCGCCTCCCAAGCGGCTGGGGCCAACGTCCTGACTTTC
13	TRBV15	-	TRBJ2-7	-	CATSRDPQREQYF	TGTGCCACCAGCAGAGATCCCCAGCGGGAGCAGTACTTC
16	TRBV5-5	-	TRBJ1-1	-	CASSSQTGWGNTEAFF	TGTGCCAGCAGCTCACAGACGGGGTGGGGAAACACTGAAGCTTTCTTT
16	TRBV19	-	TRBJ2-1	-	CASSQLGRGGYNEQFF	TGTGCCAGTAGCCAACTAGGTCGCGGAGGGTACAATGAGCAGTTCTTC
16	TRBV6-2/TRBV6-3	-	TRBJ1-5	-	CASSSPKGRANQPQHF	TGTGCCAGCAGCTCCCCGAAGGGCAGGGCGAATCAGCCCCAGCATTTT
15	TRBV7-9	-	TRBJ2-1	TRBD1	CASSLWTGWSNEQFF	TGTGCCAGCAGCTTGTGGACAGGGTGGAGCAATGAGCAGTTCTTC
17	TRBV9	-	TRBJ2-1	TRBD2	CASSVGGLAGGGYEQFF	TGTGCCAGCAGCGTAGGAGGACTAGCGGGAGGAGGGTATGAGCAGTTCTTC
16	TRBV11-1	-	TRBJ2-2	TRBD2	CASSLRSGRLPGELFF	TGTGCCAGCAGCCTACGTAGCGGGAGGCTCCCAGGGGAGCTGTTTTTT
15	TRBV7-9	-	TRBJ1-6	-	CASSLGTISDSPLHF	TGTGCCAGCAGCCTCGGGACAATTTCAGATTCACCCCTCCACTTT
16	TRBV19	-	TRBJ2-3	TRBD1	CASSAGQGAGTDTQYF	TGTGCCAGTAGTGCAGGACAGGGGGCTGGCACAGATACGCAGTATTTT
14	TRBV19	-	TRBJ1-2	TRBD1	CASSLTRDSYGYTF	TGTGCCAGTAGTCTCACCAGGGACAGCTATGGCTACACCTTC
13	TRBV7-6	-	TRBJ1-3	-	CASRGLSGNTIYF	TGTGCCAGCAGGGGACTTTCTGGAAACACCATATATTTT
13	TRBV3-1/TRBV3-2	-	TRBJ2-7	TRBD2	CASSQDSGSGSHF	TGTGCCAGCAGCCAAGATTCTGGGAGCGGGAGCCACTTC
13	TRBV29-1	-	TRBJ1-6	TRBD1	CSVRGDANSPLHF	TGCAGCGTCAGGGGGGATGCTAATTCACCCCTCCACTTT
18	TRBV28	-	TRBJ2-3	-	CASSFPRGFLGGTDTQYF	TGTGCCAGCAGTTTCCCTCGGGGATTTCTCGGGGGCACAGATACGCAGTATTTT
13	TRBV18	-	TRBJ1-2	TRBD1	CASSTTGAGGYTF	TGTGCCAGCTCAACGACAGGGGCCGGTGGCTACACCTTC
14	TRBV7-2	few	TRBJ2-5	TRBD1	CASSQGVFGETQYF	TGTGCCAGCAGCCAGGGGGTATTTGGAGAGACCCAGTACTTC
13	TRBV3-1/TRBV3-2	-	TRBJ1-2	-	CASTSGGYGGYTF	TGTGCCAGCACCTCGGGGGGATATGGGGGCTACACCTTC
12	TRBV12-3/TRBV12-4	few	TRBJ1-2	-	CASSVGGNGYTF	TGTGCCAGCTCTGTTGGAGGGAATGGCTACACCTTC
14	TRBV9	-	TRBJ2-3	-	CASSSSSVADTQYF	TGTGCCAGCAGCTCATCTAGCGTCGCAGATACGCAGTATTTT
14	TRBV7-2	-	TRBJ1-2	-	CASSLAQANYGYTF	TGTGCCAGCAGCTTAGCACAAGCTAACTATGGCTACACCTTC